This T cell receptor beta chain was documented in a study of shared clonotypes between healthy human individuals. CDR1 is SGHTS and CDR2 is YDEGEE in the germline V gene. J lost 2 bases, V lost 1 base, and 8 bases had no gene match. The CDR3 spans 18 residues. General observations from the study: The genetic and exposure-history diversity represented was limited by few donors.

This table comes from immunoSEQ multiplex PCR, and its TCRdb copy is limited to in-frame clones, with some not included. This repertoire shows hundreds of thousands of clones, around 76% found once; its top ten account for about 12%. As concerns this clone: What it binds is not known.

The origin of this receptor is a middle-aged woman in good health. Some clones in this sample may be carry-over from other donors' samples. Sequencing used PBMCs. The chain recombines TRBV5-8 with TRBJ2-7; 14 nucleotides agree with TRBD2. The CDR3 spells CASSLRTSGRTGAYEQYF. Here the CDR3 DNA reads TGTGCCAGCAGCTTGAGGACTAGCGGGAGGACGGGGGCCTACGAGCAGTACTTC.